The 27 T cell receptor beta chains below come from one sample, sequenced in a study of cytomegalovirus exposure and HLA in healthy donors. Profiled with immunoSEQ multiplex PCR; TCRdb holds only in-frame clones, not every one. Altogether 180,000 or so clones are present, approximately 86% being singletons, with the ten largest covering 6% to 8%. Sequencing input: PBMCs. The receptors originated from a man aged 30-40 years in good health and CMV-seropositive.

This clone was found a few times. The rearrangement joins TRBV29-1 to TRBJ2-2; a possible D gene is TRBD2 (6 bases). Germline V lookup: CDR1 SQVTM, CDR2 ANQGSEA. Between the trimmed V and J ends, which lost 6 bases and 1 base, there was a span of 12 bases. The CDR3 is 14 residues long. In nucleotides, the CDR3 is TGCAGCGTATGGACGGGACTGAACACCGGGGAGCTGTTTTTT. Protein: CSVWTGLNTGELFF.

This sequence joins TRBV6-5 and TRBJ1-5; D remains unclear. The germline gives CDR1 MNHEY, CDR2 SVGAGI. This CDR3 is built from 13 residues. The V gene lost 2 bases and the J gene lost 9 bases, with 11 bases spanning the gap. This CDR3 is CASSYEGGRPQHF. In nucleotides, the CDR3 is TGTGCCAGCAGTTACGAAGGTGGTCGGCCCCAGCATTTT.

V usage is TRBV4-1 and J usage is TRBJ2-7; a weak D match, TRBD2 (5 bases). Per germline, CDR1 MGHRA and CDR2 YSYEKL. Trimming removed 0 bases at V and 3 bases at J, with 21 bases between. There are 18 residues in the CDR3. The CDR3, as DNA: TGCGCCAGCAGCCAAGATGCCCCGCAGGTTTCGGGGTTCTACGAGCAGTACTTC. Amino acid sequence: CASSQDAPQVSGFYEQYF.

The chain recombines TRBV6-1 with TRBJ1-5, with D unclear. Trimming took off 3 bases at V and 13 bases at J, with 7 bases between the two ends. Germline V CDR1 and CDR2: MNHNS, SASEGT. The CDR3 contains 10 residues. This CDR3 is CASSERPQHF. The CDR3 coding sequence is TGTGCCAGCAGTGAGAGGCCACAGCATTTT.

The rearrangement links TRBV18 to TRBJ2-6, with 7 bases fitting TRBD1. The V gene's germline CDR1 is KGHSH and CDR2 LQKENI. V was clipped by 6 bases and J by 0 bases; unmatched bases: 2. CDR3 size: 15 residues. CDR3 coding DNA: TGTGCCAGCTCGGGACAGACCTCTGGGGCCAACGTCCTGACTTTC. Protein product: CASSGQTSGANVLTF.

The chain links TRBV7-2 to TRBJ2-5; 10 bases align to TRBD2. Germline assignment: CDR1 SGHTA and CDR2 FQGNSA. Germline trimming cut 1 base from V and 3 bases from J; bases unmatched to any gene: 8. The CDR3 covers 17 residues. The CDR3 is CASSLVPQLAGKETQYF. Here the CDR3 DNA reads TGTGCCAGCAGCTTAGTACCCCAACTAGCGGGAAAAGAGACCCAGTACTTC.

The V and J genes are TRBV6-6 and TRBJ1-4; 9 positions match TRBD1. Trimming took 5 bases from V and 7 from J; bases not matched to a gene: 5. The CDR3 spans 14 residues. Looked up from germline, CDR1 is MNHNY and CDR2 is SVGAGI (reference sequence). In DNA form, the CDR3 reads TGTGCCAGCAGTCGGGACAGGGCGGGTGAAAAACTGTTTTTT. The encoded protein is CASSRDRAGEKLFF.

The chain employs TRBV5-6 and TRBJ2-3; 7 bases fit TRBD2. Trimming at V came to 6 bases and at J to 4 bases, leaving 5 bases not matched to a gene. The CDR3 is 13 residues long. In germline, CDR1 is SGHDT, CDR2 YYEEEE. CDR3 nucleotides: TGTGCCAGCACGCGGGAGCCCCCAGATACGCAGTATTTT. Translated, it gives CASTREPPDTQYF.

The J gene is TRBJ1-1, the V gene TRBV6-5; D is possibly TRBD1 (5 bases). CDR1 and CDR2 (germline): MNHEY, SVGAGI. V shed 2 bases and J shed 5 bases, with 12 bases lying between them. This CDR3 has 14 residues. As DNA, the CDR3 is TGTGCCAGCAGTTACCTCCACAGGCTAACTGAAGCTTTCTTT. Translation gives CASSYLHRLTEAFF.

J is TRBJ1-1 and V is TRBV6-5; possible D gene TRBD1, 5 bases. V lost 7 bases, J lost 7 bases, and 10 bases lay in between. This CDR3 comprises 11 residues. Per germline, CDR1 MNHEY and CDR2 SVGAGI. The DNA of the CDR3 is TGTGCCAGCACCGCGGGACGTGAAGCTTTCTTT. It is translated as CASTAGREAFF.

This clone showed up just a few times. V usage is TRBV11-3 and J usage is TRBJ2-7, with D unclear. The CDR3 totals 13 residues. Trimming pared 7 bases from V and 5 bases from J, leaving 15 bases between. Per the germline V gene, CDR1 is SGHNT and CDR2 is YENEEA. The CDR3 DNA reads TGTGCCAGCAACTTGGGCCGGGCTGACGAGCAGTACTTC. As protein: CASNLGRADEQYF.

For this clone: A much larger clone lies a single base off, so this may be a read error. The CDR3 region has the DNA TGTGCCAGCAGTGACACGGGGGACACCGGGGAGCTGTTTTTT. It encodes CASSDTGDTGELFF. This chain links TRBV6-4 with TRBJ2-2; tentative D call: TRBD2 (6 bases). V shed 2 bases and J shed 3 bases, with 7 bases lying between them. The germline V gene has CDR1 MRHNA and CDR2 SNTAGT. This CDR3 has 14 amino acids.

This chain uses TRBV7-9 with TRBJ2-7; 8 positions match TRBD2. The ends lost 5 bases at V and 5 bases at J; junction bases unmatched: 8. From germline, CDR1 is SEHNR and CDR2 FQNEAQ (reference sequence). There are 14 residues in the CDR3. The CDR3 reads CASSTTGTSHEQYF. The CDR3, as DNA: TGTGCCAGCAGCACAACCGGGACTAGTCACGAGCAGTACTTC.

The chain links TRBV5-6 to TRBJ1-1, with D perhaps matching TRBD1 (5 bases). From germline, CDR1 is SGHDT and CDR2 YYEEEE. The CDR3 is made up of 12 amino acids. V was clipped by 3 bases and J by 5 bases, with 8 bases between them. As DNA, the CDR3 is TGTGCCAGCAGCTCAGGGAGGACTGAAGCTTTCTTT. Protein sequence: CASSSGRTEAFF.

The chain employs TRBV2 and TRBJ2-1; the match to TRBD2 covers 7 bases. CDR3 size: 11 residues. Germline CDR1 SNHLY, CDR2 FYNNEI. Germline trimming cut 3 bases from V and 16 bases from J; bases unmatched to any gene: 6. CDR3 amino acids: CASSDERGGFF. CDR3 DNA: TGTGCCAGCAGTGACGAGCGGGGAGGTTTCTTC.

The rearrangement uses TRBV5-4 and TRBJ2-3, with 16 bases that match TRBD2. The J segment lost 5 bases and the V segment lost 4 bases, leaving 4 bases of the junction unmatched. The CDR3 is made up of 16 amino acids. CDR1 and CDR2 (germline): SGHNT, YYREEE (reference sequence). CDR3 bases: TGTGCCAGCAGCGCGGGACTAGCGGGGGGGGGAGATACGCAGTATTTT. Translated: CASSAGLAGGGDTQYF.

This clone showed up just once. V is TRBV4-1 and J is TRBJ2-2, with TRBD2 identical over 11 bases. The germline V gene has CDR1 MGHRA and CDR2 YSYEKL. This CDR3 comprises 16 residues. Unmatched junction bases numbered 6, after V lost 0 bases and J lost 9 bases. The CDR3, as DNA: TGCGCCAGCAGCCAAGATTTAGCGGGAGGGCCTCGGGAGCTGTTTTTT. It codes for CASSQDLAGGPRELFF.

The J gene is TRBJ2-1, the V gene TRBV13; 9 bases map to TRBD2. Germline lookup yields CDR1 PRHDT and CDR2 FYEKMQ (reference sequence). The CDR3 totals 16 residues. Trimming took 10 bases from V and 9 from J; bases not matched to a gene: 19. The CDR3 region is CATPTSGTTTVGEQFF. For the CDR3, the DNA is TGTGCCACCCCGACTAGCGGAACTACGACGGTGGGTGAGCAGTTCTTC.

The chain couples TRBV28 to TRBJ1-2; the match to TRBD1 covers 7 bases. CDR3 size: 15 residues. The V and J ends lost 4 bases and 2 bases, in that order; junction bases with no gene match: 7. Germline V gene data show CDR1 as MDHEN and CDR2 as SYDVKM. The CDR3 loop reads CASSSGDSLNYGYTF. The CDR3, as DNA: TGTGCCAGCAGTTCAGGGGACAGCCTGAACTATGGCTACACCTTC.

The V and J genes are TRBV27 and TRBJ2-5; no reliable D call. Germline CDR1 and CDR2: MNHEY and SMNVEV (reference sequence). The V end lost 6 bases, the J end lost 1 base, and 6 bases lay between the germline ends. The CDR3 consists of 12 residues. Written as DNA, the CDR3 is TGTGCCAGCAGATCCTTCCAAGAGACCCAGTACTTC. It yields the protein CASRSFQETQYF.

The chain links TRBV30 to TRBJ2-2; D might be TRBD2 (5 bases). Per the germline V gene, CDR1 is GTSNPN and CDR2 is SVGIG (reference sequence). The CDR3 loop spans 15 amino acids. Trimming removed 2 bases from V and 4 bases from J, with 14 bases in between. This CDR3 reads CAWSPQLVPTGELFF. CDR3 nucleotide sequence: TGTGCCTGGAGTCCACAACTAGTACCCACCGGGGAGCTGTTTTTT.

The V gene is TRBV6-5, the J gene TRBJ1-1; the D gene is possibly TRBD1 (6 bases). V gave up 2 bases and J gave up 5 bases, with 12 bases separating them. This CDR3 is 14 amino acids long. Germline V gene lookup returns CDR1 MNHEY and CDR2 SVGAGI. The CDR3 DNA reads as TGTGCCAGCAGTTACGTCGGGGGGCGGACTGAAGCTTTCTTT. It translates to CASSYVGGRTEAFF.

This sequence joins TRBV19 and TRBJ2-7, with TRBD2 matching 9 bases. This CDR3 contains 14 residues. V was pared by 6 bases and J by 0 bases, with 3 bases of the junction left unmatched. The V gene's germline CDR1 is LNHDA and CDR2 SQIVND (reference sequence). The CDR3 DNA sequence: TGTGCCAGTAGCCTAGCGGGACCCTCCTACGAGCAGTACTTC. It yields the protein CASSLAGPSYEQYF.

The V and J genes are TRBV9 and TRBJ2-2; a possible D gene is TRBD1 (5 bases). The V and J ends lost 2 bases and 5 bases respectively, with 10 bases between them. The CDR3 has 14 amino acids. Germline V gene sequence: CDR1 SGDLS, CDR2 YYNGEE. CDR3 sequence reads: CASSVTQGTGELFF. DNA of the CDR3: TGTGCCAGCAGCGTGACGCAGGGAACCGGGGAGCTGTTTTTT.

This chain uses TRBV5-1 with TRBJ2-5, with D maybe TRBD2 (6 bases). Germline CDR1 reads SGHRS; CDR2 reads YFSETQ. V was clipped by 1 base and J by 1 base, with 14 bases between them. This CDR3 is 16 amino acids long. The CDR3 DNA reads TGCGCCAGCAGCTTGTTTTCCCCCGGGGGCCAAGAGACCCAGTACTTC. It encodes CASSLFSPGGQETQYF.

This clone appeared a few times. The chain combines TRBV28 with TRBJ1-3; the D gene is possibly TRBD1 (6 bases). Germline CDR1 reads MDHEN; CDR2 reads SYDVKM. The CDR3 is 19 amino acids. V was pared by 7 bases and J by 0 bases, with 25 bases between. The CDR3 nucleotides are TGTGCCAGCAACCAGCCGCGGCAGGGACACGGCCGCTCTGGAAACACCATATATTTT. This encodes CASNQPRQGHGRSGNTIYF.

This chain uses TRBV5-4 with TRBJ1-3, with D possibly TRBD1 on 6 matching bases. The CDR3 sequence is 15 residues long. V was trimmed by 2 bases and J by 0 bases, leaving 9 bases between them. In germline, CDR1 is SGHNT, CDR2 YYREEE (reference sequence). The CDR3 sequence: CASSFGGHSGNTIYF. CDR3 nucleotides: TGTGCCAGCAGCTTCGGGGGGCACTCTGGAAACACCATATATTTT.